One and the same sample provided the 3 T cell receptor beta chains below, sequenced in a study of T-cell reconstitution after alpha-beta-depleted transplantation in children. A TCRbeta library incorporating unique molecular identifiers was prepared. TCRdb passed the PCR reads through MiXCR, listing each CDR3 protein once. The repertoire holds hundreds of thousands of distinct CDR3 sequences, with 30% to 35% as singletons. The source material was PBMCs from the stem cell graft donor, sampled from the stem cell graft. The receptors stem from a human donor who donated a stem cell graft to a child with aplastic anemia.

This clonotype was counted a few times. The chain combines TRBV12-3 or TRBV12-4 with TRBJ1-4; 7 nucleotides line up with TRBD1. V was pared by 5 bases and J by 5 bases, with 5 bases of the junction left unmatched. There are 14 residues in the CDR3. The CDR3 bases are TGTGCCAGCAGTGGGACAGAGATCAATGAAAAACTGTTTTTT. Amino acid sequence: CASSGTEINEKLFF.

This chain joins TRBV6-1 and TRBJ2-3; D may be TRBD1 (5 bases). The CDR3 spans 14 residues. CDR1 MNHNS and CDR2 SASEGT come from the germline V gene. V dropped 5 bases and J dropped 6 bases, with 15 bases sitting between them. The CDR3 sequence: CASSPTQGIDTQYF. Written as DNA, the CDR3 is TGTGCCAGCAGTCCCACCCAGGGTATTGATACGCAGTATTTT.

This sequence joins TRBV12-3 or TRBV12-4 and TRBJ1-2; D uncertain. Trimming stripped 2 bases from V and 4 bases from J, with 14 bases between. CDR3 size: 15 residues. The CDR3 reads CASSLTAVAGYGYTF. The CDR3 DNA follows: TGTGCCAGCAGTTTAACCGCCGTGGCAGGCTATGGCTACACCTTC.